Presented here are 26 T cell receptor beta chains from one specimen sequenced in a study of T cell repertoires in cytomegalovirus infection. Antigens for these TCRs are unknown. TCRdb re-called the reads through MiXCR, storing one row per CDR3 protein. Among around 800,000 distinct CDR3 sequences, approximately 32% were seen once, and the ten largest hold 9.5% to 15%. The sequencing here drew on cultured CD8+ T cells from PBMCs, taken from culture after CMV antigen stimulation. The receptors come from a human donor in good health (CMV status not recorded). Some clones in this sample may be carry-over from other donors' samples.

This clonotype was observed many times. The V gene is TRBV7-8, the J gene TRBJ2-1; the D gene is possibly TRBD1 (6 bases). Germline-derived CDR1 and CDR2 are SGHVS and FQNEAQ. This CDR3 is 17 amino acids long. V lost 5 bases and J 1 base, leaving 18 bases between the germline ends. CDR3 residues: CASSHPVGAGSYNEQFF. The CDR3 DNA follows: TGTGCCAGCAGCCACCCCGTGGGGGCGGGTTCCTACAATGAGCAGTTCTTC. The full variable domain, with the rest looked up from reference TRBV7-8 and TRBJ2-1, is GAGVSQSPRYKVAKRGQDVALRCDPISGHVSLFWYQQALGQGPEFLTYFQNEAQLDKSGLPSDRFFAERPEGSVSTLKIQRTQQEDSAVYLCASSHPVGAGSYNEQFFGPGTRLTVL.

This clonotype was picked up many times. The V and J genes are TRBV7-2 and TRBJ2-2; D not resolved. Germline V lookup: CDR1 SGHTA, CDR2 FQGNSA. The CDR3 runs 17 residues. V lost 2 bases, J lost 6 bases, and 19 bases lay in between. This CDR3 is CASSLSADYLWAGELFF. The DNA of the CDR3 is TGTGCCAGCAGCTTAAGTGCAGATTACCTTTGGGCCGGGGAGCTGTTTTTT.

The CDR3 here is CASSPRGAWTEAFF. CDR3 nucleotides: TGTGCCAGCAGTCCAAGGGGGGCTTGGACTGAAGCTTTCTTT. The chain has TRBV6-1 and TRBJ1-1; possibly TRBD1 for D (6 bases). The V end was cut by 5 bases, the J end by 5 bases, with 15 bases between. CDR1 MNHNS and CDR2 SASEGT come from the germline V gene. This CDR3 has 14 amino acids.

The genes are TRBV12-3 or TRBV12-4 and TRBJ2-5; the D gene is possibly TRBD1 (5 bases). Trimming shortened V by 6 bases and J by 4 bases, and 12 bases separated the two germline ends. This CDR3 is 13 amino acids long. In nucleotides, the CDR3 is TGTGCCAGCAGCCCCAGGGCAAGAGAGACCCAGTACTTC. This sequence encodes CASSPRARETQYF.

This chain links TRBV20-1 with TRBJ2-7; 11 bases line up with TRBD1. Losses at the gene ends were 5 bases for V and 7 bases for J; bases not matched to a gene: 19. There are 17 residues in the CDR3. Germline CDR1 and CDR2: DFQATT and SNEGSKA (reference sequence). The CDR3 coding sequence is TGCAGTGCTCTAGCGACAAGCCGGGACAGGGGGTTTGATGAGCAGTACTTC. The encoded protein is CSALATSRDRGFDEQYF.

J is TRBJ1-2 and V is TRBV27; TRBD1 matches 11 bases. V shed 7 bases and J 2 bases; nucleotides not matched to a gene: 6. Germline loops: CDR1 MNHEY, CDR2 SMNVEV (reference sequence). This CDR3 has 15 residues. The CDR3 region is CASTLRTGGNYGYTF. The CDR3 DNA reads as TGTGCCAGCACCCTCAGGACAGGGGGCAACTATGGCTACACCTTC.

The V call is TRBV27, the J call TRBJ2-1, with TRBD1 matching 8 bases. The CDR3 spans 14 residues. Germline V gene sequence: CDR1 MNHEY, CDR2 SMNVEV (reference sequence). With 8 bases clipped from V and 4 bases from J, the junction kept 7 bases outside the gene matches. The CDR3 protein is CASSRGHLYNEQFF. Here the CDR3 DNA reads TGTGCCAGCTCCAGGGGGCACCTTTACAATGAGCAGTTCTTC.

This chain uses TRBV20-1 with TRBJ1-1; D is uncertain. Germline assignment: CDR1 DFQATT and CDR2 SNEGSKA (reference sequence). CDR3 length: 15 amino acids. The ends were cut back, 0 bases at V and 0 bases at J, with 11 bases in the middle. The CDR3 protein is CSARDLRTVNTEAFF. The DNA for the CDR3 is TGCAGTGCTAGAGACTTACGGACGGTGAACACTGAAGCTTTCTTT.

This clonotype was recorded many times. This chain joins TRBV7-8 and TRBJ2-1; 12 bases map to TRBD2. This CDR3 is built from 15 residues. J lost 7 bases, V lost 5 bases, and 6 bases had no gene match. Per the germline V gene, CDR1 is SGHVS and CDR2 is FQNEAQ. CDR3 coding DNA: TGTGCCAGCAGCCAGACTAGCGGGGGACCTAATGAGCAGTTCTTC. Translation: CASSQTSGGPNEQFF.

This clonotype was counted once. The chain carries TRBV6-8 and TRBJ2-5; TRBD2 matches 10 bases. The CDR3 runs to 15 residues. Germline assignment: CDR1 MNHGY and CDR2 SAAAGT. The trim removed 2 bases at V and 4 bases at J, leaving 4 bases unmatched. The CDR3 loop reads CASSYGTSVGETQYF. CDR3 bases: TGTGCCAGCAGTTACGGGACTAGCGTAGGAGAGACCCAGTACTTC.

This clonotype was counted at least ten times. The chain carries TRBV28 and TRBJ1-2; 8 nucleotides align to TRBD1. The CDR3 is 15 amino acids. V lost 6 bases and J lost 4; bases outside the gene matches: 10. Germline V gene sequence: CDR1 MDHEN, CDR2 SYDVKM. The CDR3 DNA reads TGTGCCAGCAGCCAACAGGGGGGACAGGTCTATGGCTACACCTTC. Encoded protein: CASSQQGGQVYGYTF.

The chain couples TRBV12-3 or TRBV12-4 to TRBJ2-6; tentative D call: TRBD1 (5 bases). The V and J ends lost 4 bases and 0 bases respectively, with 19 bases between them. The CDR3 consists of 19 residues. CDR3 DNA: TGTGCCAGCAGTTACTATATCGGACATTTGACCTCTGGGGCCAACGTCCTGACTTTC. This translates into CASSYYIGHLTSGANVLTF.

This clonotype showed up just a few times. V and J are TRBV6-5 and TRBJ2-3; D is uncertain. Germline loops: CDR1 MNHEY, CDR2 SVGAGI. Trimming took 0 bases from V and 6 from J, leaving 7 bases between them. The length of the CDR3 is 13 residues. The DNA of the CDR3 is TGTGCCAGCAGTTACTCAAGACGGGATACGCAGTATTTT. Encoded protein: CASSYSRRDTQYF.

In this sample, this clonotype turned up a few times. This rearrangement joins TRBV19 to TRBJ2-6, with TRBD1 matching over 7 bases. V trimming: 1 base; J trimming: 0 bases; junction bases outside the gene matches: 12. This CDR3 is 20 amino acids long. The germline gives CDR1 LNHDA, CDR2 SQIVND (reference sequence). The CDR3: CASSIVAGQASFSGANVLTF. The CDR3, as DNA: TGTGCCAGTAGTATAGTGGCCGGACAGGCAAGTTTCTCTGGGGCCAACGTCCTGACTTTC. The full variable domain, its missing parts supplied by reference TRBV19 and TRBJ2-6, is DGGITQSPKYLFRKEGQNVTLSCEQNLNHDAMYWYRQDPGQGLRLIYYSQIVNDFQKGDIAEGYSVSREKKESFPLTVTSAQKNPTAFYLCASSIVAGQASFSGANVLTFGAGSRLTVL.

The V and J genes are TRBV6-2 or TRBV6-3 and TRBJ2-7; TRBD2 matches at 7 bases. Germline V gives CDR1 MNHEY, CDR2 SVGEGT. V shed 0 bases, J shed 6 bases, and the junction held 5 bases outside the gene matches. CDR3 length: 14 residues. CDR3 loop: CASSYSRGNCEQYV. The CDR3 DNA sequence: TGTGCCAGCAGTTACTCGCGGGGGAACTGCGAGCAGTACGTC.

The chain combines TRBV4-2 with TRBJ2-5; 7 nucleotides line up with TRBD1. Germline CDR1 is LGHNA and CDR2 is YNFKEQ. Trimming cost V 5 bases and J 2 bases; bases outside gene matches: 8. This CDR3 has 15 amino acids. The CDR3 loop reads CASSDRDSSQETQYF. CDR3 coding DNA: TGTGCCAGCAGCGATCGGGACAGTTCACAAGAGACCCAGTACTTC.

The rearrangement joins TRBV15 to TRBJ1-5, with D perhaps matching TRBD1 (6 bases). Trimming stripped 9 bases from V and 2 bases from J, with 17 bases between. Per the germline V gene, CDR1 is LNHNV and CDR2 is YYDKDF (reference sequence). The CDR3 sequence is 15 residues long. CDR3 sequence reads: CATVGGGGGNQPQHF. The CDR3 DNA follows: TGTGCCACAGTAGGGGGGGGCGGCGGCAATCAGCCCCAGCATTTT.

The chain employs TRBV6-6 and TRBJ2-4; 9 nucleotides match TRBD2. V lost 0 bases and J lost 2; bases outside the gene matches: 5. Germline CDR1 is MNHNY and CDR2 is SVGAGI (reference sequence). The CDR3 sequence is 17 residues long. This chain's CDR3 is CASSYSFAGGTKNIQYF. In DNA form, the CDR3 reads TGTGCCAGCAGTTACTCGTTCGCGGGGGGGACCAAAAACATTCAGTACTTC.

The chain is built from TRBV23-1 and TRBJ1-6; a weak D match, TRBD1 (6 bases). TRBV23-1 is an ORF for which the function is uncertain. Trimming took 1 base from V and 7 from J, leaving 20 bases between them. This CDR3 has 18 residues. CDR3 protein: CASSQLDRGRRTNSPLHF. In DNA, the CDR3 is TGCGCCAGCAGTCAATTGGATAGGGGGAGACGCACAAATTCACCCCTCCACTTT.

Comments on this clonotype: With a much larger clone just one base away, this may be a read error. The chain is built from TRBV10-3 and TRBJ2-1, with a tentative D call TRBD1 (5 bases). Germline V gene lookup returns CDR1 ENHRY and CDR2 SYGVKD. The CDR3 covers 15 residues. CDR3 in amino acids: CAISSDTYSYNEQIF. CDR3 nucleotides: TGTGCCATCAGCTCGGACACCTACTCCTACAATGAGCAGATCTTC.

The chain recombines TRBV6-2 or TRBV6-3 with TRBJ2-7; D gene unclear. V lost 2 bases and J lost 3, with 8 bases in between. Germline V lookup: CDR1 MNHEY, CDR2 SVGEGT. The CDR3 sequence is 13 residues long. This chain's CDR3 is CASSYGRIYEQYV. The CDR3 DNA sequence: TGTGCCAGCAGTTACGGCAGGATCTACGAGCAGTACGTC.

CDR3 in amino acids: CASAGTDYQPQHF. For the CDR3, the DNA is TGTGCGAGCGCCGGGACAGATTATCAGCCCCAGCATTTT. The chain recombines TRBV6-6 with TRBJ1-5; the match to TRBD1 covers 7 bases. Germline V gene lookup returns CDR1 MNHNY and CDR2 SVGAGI (reference sequence). This CDR3 is built from 13 residues.

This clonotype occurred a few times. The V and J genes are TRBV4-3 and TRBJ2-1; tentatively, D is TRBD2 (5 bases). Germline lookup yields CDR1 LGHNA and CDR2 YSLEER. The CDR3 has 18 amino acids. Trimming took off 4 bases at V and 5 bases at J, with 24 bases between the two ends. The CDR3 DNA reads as TGCGCCAGCAGCCCCCAAGACTATCTGGTGGGGTGGGACAATGAGCAGTTCTTC. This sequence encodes CASSPQDYLVGWDNEQFF.

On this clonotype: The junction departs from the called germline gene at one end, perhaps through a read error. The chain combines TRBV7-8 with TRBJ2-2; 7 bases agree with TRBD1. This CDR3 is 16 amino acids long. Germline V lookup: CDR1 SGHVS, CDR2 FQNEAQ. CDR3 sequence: CASRSLDRDNTRELFF. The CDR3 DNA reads TGTGCCAGCAGGTCCCTAGACAGGGACAACACCCGGGAGCTGTTTTTT.

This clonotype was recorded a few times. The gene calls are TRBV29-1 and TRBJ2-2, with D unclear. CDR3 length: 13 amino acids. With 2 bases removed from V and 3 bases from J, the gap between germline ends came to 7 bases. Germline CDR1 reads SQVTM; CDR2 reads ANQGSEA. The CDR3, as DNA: TGCAGCGTTGAAAGCGAGGACACCGGGGAGCTGTTTTTT. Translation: CSVESEDTGELFF.

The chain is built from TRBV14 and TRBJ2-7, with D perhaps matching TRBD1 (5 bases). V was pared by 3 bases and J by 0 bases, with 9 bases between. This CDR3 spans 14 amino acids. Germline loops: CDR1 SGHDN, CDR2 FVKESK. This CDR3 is CASSHTGFSYEQYV. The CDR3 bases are TGTGCCAGCAGCCACACAGGTTTCTCCTACGAGCAGTACGTC.